The rows below give T cell receptor beta chains drawn from one sample of a study of blood T cells in healthy people across ages. From the 5' RACE reads, TCRdb called clonotypes with MiXCR, one entry per CDR3 protein. The data hold almost 550,000 distinct CDR3 sequences, with 24% observed a single time. This sample also belongs to another study, concerning T cells of mothers and their children.

The sample consisted of blood. The origin of the receptors is a boy between 5 and 17 years old in good health. Both conserved end residues are part of each CDR3. D genes are given only for firm matches. The listing skips clone size in some rows; elsewhere it reads once, few, many or a size class.

CDR3aa,CDR3nt,j_gene,v_gene,d_gene,abundance
CASSSNSNQPQHF,TGTGCCAGCAGCTCCAATAGCAATCAGCCCCAGCATTTT,TRBJ1-5,TRBV7-2,.,many
CASSNPGQGVSAEAFF,TGTGCCAGCAGTAATCCGGGACAGGGTGTGTCGGCTGAAGCTTTCTTT,TRBJ1-1,TRBV6-6,TRBD1,.
CASSGGGEPAQIWGYTF,TGTGCCAGCAGCGGCGGGGGGGAGCCGGCGCAGATCTGGGGCTACACCTTC,TRBJ1-2,TRBV12-3/TRBV12-4,.,once
CASSRKGWRAYEQYF,TGTGCCAGCAGTCGGAAGGGCTGGAGGGCCTACGAGCAGTACTTC,TRBJ2-7,TRBV28,.,.
CASSRTDREEGYTF,TGCGCCAGCAGCCGCACAGACAGGGAAGAAGGCTACACCTTC,TRBJ1-2,TRBV4-3,TRBD1,.
CASSRGGPLHEQYF,TGTGCCAGCTCACGGGGGGGACCTCTCCACGAGCAGTACTTC,TRBJ2-7,TRBV18,TRBD2,few
CASSYYTGPYEQYF,TGTGCCAGCAGTTACTACACAGGACCCTACGAGCAGTACTTC,TRBJ2-7,TRBV27,.,.
CASTSGKQETQYF,TGTGCCAGCACCTCGGGCAAACAAGAGACCCAGTACTTC,TRBJ2-5,TRBV28,.,.
CASSPGLAGGAYEQYF,TGTGCCAGCAGTCCCGGACTAGCGGGAGGAGCCTACGAGCAGTACTTC,TRBJ2-7,TRBV28,TRBD2,few
CASSRDEANTGELFF,TGTGCCAGCAGCAGGGACGAGGCGAACACCGGGGAGCTGTTTTTT,TRBJ2-2,TRBV7-9,.,.
CASSAGALQLAKNIQYF,TGTGCCAGCAGTGCAGGGGCCCTTCAATTAGCCAAAAACATTCAGTACTTC,TRBJ2-4,TRBV12-3/TRBV12-4,.,.
CASSQVQGAQETQYF,TGCGCCAGCAGCCAAGTGCAGGGGGCCCAAGAGACCCAGTACTTC,TRBJ2-5,TRBV4-1,TRBD1,.
CASSQELPYEQYF,TGTGCCAGCAGCCAAGAACTTCCGTACGAGCAGTACTTC,TRBJ2-7,TRBV4-2,.,many